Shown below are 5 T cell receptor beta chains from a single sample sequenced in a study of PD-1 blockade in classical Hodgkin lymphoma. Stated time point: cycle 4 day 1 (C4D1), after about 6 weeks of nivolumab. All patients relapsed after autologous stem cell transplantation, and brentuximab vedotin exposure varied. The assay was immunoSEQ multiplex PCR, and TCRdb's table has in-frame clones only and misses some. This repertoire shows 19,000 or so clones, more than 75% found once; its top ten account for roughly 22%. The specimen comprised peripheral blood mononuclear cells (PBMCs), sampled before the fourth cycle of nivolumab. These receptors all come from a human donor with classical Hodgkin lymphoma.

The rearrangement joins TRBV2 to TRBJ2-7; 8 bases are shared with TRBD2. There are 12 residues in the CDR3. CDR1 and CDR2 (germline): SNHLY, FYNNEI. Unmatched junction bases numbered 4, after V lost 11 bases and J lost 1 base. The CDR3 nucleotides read TGTGCCGGACTAGCCGCATCCTACGAGCAGTACTTC. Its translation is CAGLAASYEQYF.

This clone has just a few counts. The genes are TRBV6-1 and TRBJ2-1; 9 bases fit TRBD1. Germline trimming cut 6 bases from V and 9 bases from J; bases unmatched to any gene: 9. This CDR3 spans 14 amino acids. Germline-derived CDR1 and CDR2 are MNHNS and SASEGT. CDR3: CASRTGQGSSEQFF. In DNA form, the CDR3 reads TGTGCCAGCAGAACTGGACAGGGGTCAAGTGAGCAGTTCTTC.

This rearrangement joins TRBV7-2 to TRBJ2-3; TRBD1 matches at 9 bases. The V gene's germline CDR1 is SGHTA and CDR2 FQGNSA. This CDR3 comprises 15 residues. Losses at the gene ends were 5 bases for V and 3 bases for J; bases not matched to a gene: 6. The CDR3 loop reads CASSPATGGTDTQYF. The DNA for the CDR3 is TGTGCCAGCAGCCCCGCGACAGGGGGGACAGATACGCAGTATTTT.

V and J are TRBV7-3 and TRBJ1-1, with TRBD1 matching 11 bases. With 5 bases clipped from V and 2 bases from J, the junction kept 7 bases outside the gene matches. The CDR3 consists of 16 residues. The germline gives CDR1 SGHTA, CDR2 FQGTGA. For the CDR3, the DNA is TGTGCCAGCAGCCCCGGGACAGGGGGGTTAAACACTGAAGCTTTCTTT. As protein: CASSPGTGGLNTEAFF.

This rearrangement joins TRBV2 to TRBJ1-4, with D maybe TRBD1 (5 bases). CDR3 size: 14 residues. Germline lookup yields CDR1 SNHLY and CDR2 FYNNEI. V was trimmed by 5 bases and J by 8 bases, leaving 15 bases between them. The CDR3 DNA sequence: TGTGCCAGCAGTCAGGGTAACCGGGGCGAAAAACTGTTTTTT. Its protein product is CASSQGNRGEKLFF.